The present TCR beta chain was sequenced within a study of blood T cell repertoires in COVID-19. The table came from immunoSEQ multiplex PCR; TCRdb's copy has only in-frame clones and leaves some out. The sample records 300,000 to 450,000 clones, about 88% being singletons. CDR3 size: 13 residues. V lost 5 bases and J 3 bases, leaving 9 bases between the germline ends. CDR1 is SGHVS and CDR2 is FQNEAQ in the germline V gene. This receptor was taken from a young woman who had recovered from COVID-19. This chain connects TRBV7-8 to TRBJ2-3, with D possibly TRBD2 on 5 matching bases. Sequenced input: PBMCs or T cells enriched from blood (not recorded which). CDR3 DNA: TGTGCCAGCAGCCGGCGGAGGACAGATACGCAGTATTTT. This encodes CASSRRRTDTQYF.